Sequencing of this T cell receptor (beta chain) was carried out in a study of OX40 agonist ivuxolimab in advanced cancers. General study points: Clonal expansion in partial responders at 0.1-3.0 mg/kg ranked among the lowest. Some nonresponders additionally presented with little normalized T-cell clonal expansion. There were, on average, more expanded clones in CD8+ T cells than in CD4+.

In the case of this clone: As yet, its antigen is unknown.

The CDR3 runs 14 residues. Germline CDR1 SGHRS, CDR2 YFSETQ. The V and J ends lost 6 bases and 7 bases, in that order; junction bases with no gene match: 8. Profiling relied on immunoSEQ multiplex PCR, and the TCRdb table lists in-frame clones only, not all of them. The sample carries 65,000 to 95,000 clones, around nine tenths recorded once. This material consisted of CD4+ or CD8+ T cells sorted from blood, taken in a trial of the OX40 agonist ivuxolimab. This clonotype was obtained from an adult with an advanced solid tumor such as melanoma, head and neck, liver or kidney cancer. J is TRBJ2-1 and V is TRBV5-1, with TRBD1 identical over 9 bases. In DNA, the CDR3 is TGCGCCAGCATTAGGACAGGGGCCGGAAATGAGCAGTTCTTC. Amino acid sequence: CASIRTGAGNEQFF.